The T cell receptor beta chain described here comes from a study of graft-versus-host responses after intestinal transplantation. Study overall: Every one of the recipients received anti-thymocyte globulin induction and afterwards took tacrolimus and steroids for around 3 years. Points from the study as a whole: Ileal or blood samples showed some GvH clones first, and such clones were also found in recipient marrow. Peak circulating GvH clone levels were associated with early post-transplant HvG declines.

TCRdb's table, derived via immunoSEQ multiplex PCR, lists solely in-frame clones and lacks some. The sample has around 23,000 clones; around three quarters are singletons. Germline values: CDR1 LGHNA, CDR2 YSLEER. V shed 5 bases and J 3 bases; nucleotides not matched to a gene: 8. The length of the CDR3 is 15 residues. The starting material, graft tissue, was processed to release intraepithelial and lamina propria lymphocytes. This clone was counted once. The antigen remains unidentified. The gene calls are TRBV4-3 and TRBJ1-2; 8 bases match TRBD1. The sample consisted of ileum tissue, taken 12 days after intestinal transplant. The sequence was collected from a human patient who received an intestinal transplant, so some T cells may come from the graft donor. The CDR3 protein is CASSASRGLDYGYTF. The CDR3 DNA reads TGCGCCAGCAGCGCCTCCAGGGGGCTAGACTATGGCTACACCTTC.